This T cell receptor (beta chain) was sequenced for a study of T cells in Graves' hyperthyroidism and ophthalmopathy (dated by TCRdb to about 2019). For the wider study: Peripheral blood was sampled at the time of initial diagnosis, prior to any treatment. An independent validation cohort of fewer than 20 hyperthyroidism patients and some 15 patients who later progressed to ophthalmopathy tested prospective prediction of ophthalmopathy. The approximately 100 discovery patients were randomly divided into training and test sets at a 7:3 ratio. The paper reports TCR Vbeta CDR3 sequencing of approximately 140 peripheral blood samples: 43 ophthalmopathy, fewer than 85 hyperthyroidism and 17 progressor patients. TCR V-J signatures able to tell the groups apart were searched for in a discovery cohort of some 97 patients, of whom around 43 had Graves' ophthalmopathy and under 65 had stable Graves' hyperthyroidism. In addition, the study compared T-cell repertoires in thyroid tissue and in blood from roughly 6 Graves' hyperthyroidism patients. After sampling, hyperthyroidism patients received methimazole starting at 30 mg daily, and ophthalmopathy patients received high-dose intravenous methylprednisolone.

Comments on this clonotype: It lacks a known antigen. No per-base quality is available; no much larger clone lies one base away.

Broader findings and caveats from the paper: Ophthalmopathy was separated from stable hyperthyroidism by a 13 V-J signature model, with 85% to 90% sensitivity and 81% to 83% specificity obtained in cross-validation and 80%/75% obtained in testing. No statistical method was used to set the sample size in advance, and investigators knew the group allocation. In validation, the model predicted progression to ophthalmopathy with about 71% sensitivity and less than 80% specificity, a median of about 6 months before onset. Most expanded thyroid clonotypes (frequency above 0.001) were also found in blood, which suggests that blood repertoires may mirror thyroid immune responses.

The CDR3 sequence holds 14 residues, the cysteine and phenylalanine included. Of the read, only the CDR3 DNA is kept; its 42 bases are in frame from base 1. V has 6 bases trimmed and J has 7 bases trimmed; junction bases matching no gene number 5. In the germline V gene (reference sequence), CDR1 corresponds to LNHDA and CDR2 to SQIVND. TCR beta CDR3 regions were amplified from RNA transcripts. The first round of RT-PCR for the TCR CDR3 was performed with the HTBI primer set and the Qiagen OneStep RT-PCR kit. The libraries were constructed in a second round of multiplex PCR and then size-selected and purified. Paired-end sequencing of the libraries was performed with 100 bp reads on an Illumina HiSeq2000. Per the original workflow: Raw data were processed with SOAPnuke, discarding reads with adapters, uncalled bases, mean Phred below 15, or no exact constant-primer or identifier match. COPE v1.2.5 was used to merge the high-quality paired reads, and each unique nucleotide sequence was defined as a clonotype. MiTCR v1.1 was used to align the clonotypes against IMGT TRBV, TRBD and TRBJ reference segments. The analysis was restricted to V-J combinations with a frequency above 0.0001, which together covered just over 98% of the repertoires. A TCS score was defined as the ratio between F50 (clonal expansion) and ExV (chaos), using BLOSUM62-based TCRdist between CDR3 peptides within each V-J. Welch's t-statistics and random forest reduced around 520 V-J features to 10 to 15, which were used in a naive Bayes classifier (R e1071). TCRdb reanalyzed the raw reads on its own, using fastp at Q25 for trimming and MiXCR for clone calling, and kept in-frame beta chains. Each CDR3 protein gets just one entry, which takes the most common genes and DNA from the rows behind it. The V and J calls and clone size are TCRdb's, not the authors'. The sample includes approximately 620,000 distinct CDR3 sequences, with approximately 14% observed a single time. The ten largest clonotypes hold roughly 5.7% of the sample.

Hyperthyroidism patients were newly diagnosed, with disease duration under 2 months, and aged 18 to 65 years. Patients with uncontrolled infections, other autoimmune diseases, pregnancy or lactation were excluded. Diagnoses were established on the basis of clinical symptoms, serum thyroxine and TRAb, thyroid ultrasound, and orbital computed tomography. Blood from progressor patients was drawn when they were first diagnosed with hyperthyroidism, before any ophthalmopathy symptoms appeared. PBMCs were isolated from about 9 ml of fresh peripheral blood by Ficoll-Paque density gradient centrifugation. Progressor patients were defined as those initially diagnosed with Graves' hyperthyroidism in whom ophthalmopathy developed during follow-up. Trizol reagent was used to extract total RNA, and RNA quality was then checked on an Agilent 2100 Bioanalyzer.

Specimen: blood. The chain uses TRBV19 and TRBJ2-1, with 11 central nucleotides matching TRBD1. The sequence derives from a woman under 40 with Graves' hyperthyroidism that later progressed to Graves' ophthalmopathy. The DNA reads TGTGCCAGTAGACGGACAGGGGGCCAAAATGAGCAGTTCTTC. Translation gives CASRRTGGQNEQFF.